This T cell receptor (beta chain) was recorded in a study of blood T cells in healthy people across ages. This clonotype was detected ten times or more. Donors gave 8.5 to 10 milliliters of peripheral blood apiece. Germline CDR1 reads KGHSH; CDR2 reads LQKENI. Unmatched junction bases numbered 4, after V lost 3 bases and J lost 4 bases. The CDR3 spans 16 residues. Then a second PCR, running roughly 6 to 11 cycles, was carried out with a sample-barcoded 5' primer and a J-beta primer mix. TCRdb independently ran MiXCR on the 5' RACE reads; one entry per CDR3 protein. The data show some 730,000 distinct CDR3 sequences, 22% seen once.

Material: blood. The chain carries TRBV18 and TRBJ2-3, with 13 bases aligning to TRBD2. The origin of this receptor is a man in his sixties or seventies in good health. CDR3 bases: TGTGCCAGCTCACCCCGGACTAGCGGGGGTTCAGATACGCAGTATTTT. As protein: CASSPRTSGGSDTQYF.